The clone carrying this T cell receptor (beta chain) appeared a single time. The antigen remains undetermined. The protocol was immunoSEQ multiplex PCR, while the TCRdb copy is restricted to in-frame clones and leaves out a portion. The table has 10,000 or so clones, about 79% seen once. The unexposed donors gave CD4+ T cells in about 2011-2018, prior to COVID-19. After about 11 days of culture, CD4+ T cells were isolated. These data belong to a study of CD4 T cells in relation to SARS-CoV-2 and coronaviruses. Across the study: Controls used an HIV-1 Nef peptide pool or no peptide. General observations from the study: Samples before the pandemic and after infection were not matched within any donor. About 65% of donors had memory CD4+ clonotypes crossrecognizing SARS-CoV-2 and common cold coronavirus spike. The cross-reactivity analysis covered only spike protein, not other viral proteins.

CDR1 is MNHNY, CDR2 SVGAGI, per germline (reference sequence). V dropped 6 bases and J dropped 6 bases, with 11 bases sitting between them. This CDR3 has 12 residues. This TCR was recovered from a human donor in good health. This chain uses TRBV6-6 with TRBJ1-2; D is ambiguous. Sample: CD4+ T cells from PBMCs, cultured in vitro. This CDR3 reads CASRRHQDGYTF. The CDR3, as DNA: TGTGCCAGCAGAAGACATCAGGATGGCTACACCTTC.